One sample yielded the 4 T cell receptor beta chains listed below, sequenced in a study of T cell responses to AZD1222 COVID-19 vaccine (dated by TCRdb to the early 2020s). This specimen's time point label, per the study, means: about 28 days (+/-7) after the second vaccine dose. Library preparation used the immunoSEQ multiplex PCR assay. TCRdb's version of the immuneACCESS table is confined to in-frame rearrangements and falls short of the full clone set. An unresolved V gene accounts for under half of the shortfall where checked; the remainder is of unknown origin. This sample gives approximately 180,000 clones in total; 88% of them show up just once. The ten largest clones represent 26% of the sample. Material: peripheral blood, obtained 28 days after the second AZD1222 dose. The receptors originated from an adult who received the AZD1222 COVID-19 vaccine.

This chain links TRBV6-2 or TRBV6-3 with TRBJ2-2, with 7 nucleotides matching TRBD2. Germline V CDR1 and CDR2: MNHEY, SVGEGT. The junction had 17 bases not matched to a gene; V was cut back by 5 bases and J by 2 bases. CDR3 length: 19 amino acids. The DNA of the CDR3 is TGTGCCAGCAGTGGTCACCTCGCGGGAGCCCGAACAAACACCGGGGAGCTGTTTTTT. Protein product: CASSGHLAGARTNTGELFF.

The chain recombines TRBV28 with TRBJ2-2; 12 bases fit TRBD2. Germline V gene lookup returns CDR1 MDHEN and CDR2 SYDVKM. This CDR3 has 16 residues. V lost 5 bases and J lost 7; bases outside the gene matches: 8. CDR3 bases: TGTGCCAGCAGTGACGGCGGACTAGCGGGGTACGGGGAGCTGTTTTTT. Translating it yields CASSDGGLAGYGELFF.

The chain employs TRBV12-3 or TRBV12-4 and TRBJ2-7; TRBD1 agrees at 7 bases. J was trimmed by 4 bases and V by 7 bases; bases with no gene match: 7. The CDR3 is made up of 13 amino acids. The CDR3 bases are TGTGCCAGCATGGGACAGACACCTTACGAGCAGTACTTC. Translated, it gives CASMGQTPYEQYF.

A single count supports this clone. The chain couples TRBV28 to TRBJ2-3; 7 bases align to TRBD1. Germline-derived CDR1 and CDR2 are MDHEN and SYDVKM. The V segment lost 5 bases and the J segment 8 bases; nucleotides outside the gene matches: 16. The CDR3 contains 16 residues. CDR3 DNA: TGTGCCAGCAGTCCCGAGGGGGCGCACATTAGTGGTACGCAGTATTTT. Protein sequence: CASSPEGAHISGTQYF.